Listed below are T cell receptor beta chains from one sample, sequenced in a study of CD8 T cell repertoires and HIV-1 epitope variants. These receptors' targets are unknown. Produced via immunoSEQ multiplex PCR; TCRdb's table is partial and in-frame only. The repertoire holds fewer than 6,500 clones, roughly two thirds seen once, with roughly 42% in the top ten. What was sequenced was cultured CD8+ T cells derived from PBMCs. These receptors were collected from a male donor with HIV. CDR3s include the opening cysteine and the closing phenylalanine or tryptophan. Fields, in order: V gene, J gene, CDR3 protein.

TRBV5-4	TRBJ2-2	CASSLDRGSGELFF
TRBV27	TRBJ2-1	CASIRPGLGREQFF
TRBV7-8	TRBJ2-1	CASSASVAYNEQFF
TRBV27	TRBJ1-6	CASSLVGGLGRSPLHF
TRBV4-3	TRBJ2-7	CASSQDLSYEQYF
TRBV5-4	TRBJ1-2	CASSSEQGDPRGYTF
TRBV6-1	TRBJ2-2	CATLQREGGELFF
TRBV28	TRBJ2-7	CASSFQGDYYEQYF
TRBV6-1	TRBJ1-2	CASNGQGADGYTF
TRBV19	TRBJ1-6	CATLAPGQGARALHF
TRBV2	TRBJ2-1	CASSDPRTSGGADNEQFF
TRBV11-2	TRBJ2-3	CASSYTDTQYF
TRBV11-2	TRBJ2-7	CASSLGQYLREQYF
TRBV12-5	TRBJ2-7	CASGLDGSYEQYF
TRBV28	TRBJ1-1	CASGGEWAGTEAFF
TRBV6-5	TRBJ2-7	CASSYFGAYEQYF
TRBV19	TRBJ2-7	CASSIDRNDEREQYF
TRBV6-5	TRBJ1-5	CASSPWVNQPQHF
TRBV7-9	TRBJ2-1	CASSWARGPNEQFF
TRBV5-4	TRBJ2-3	CASSLDRPRGTDTQYF
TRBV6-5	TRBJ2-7	CASSARDNGYEQYF
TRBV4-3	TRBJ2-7	CASSQEGGSGYEQYF
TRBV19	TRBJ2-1	CASSIRRGGNEQFF
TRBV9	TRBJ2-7	CASSAGSGADYEQYF
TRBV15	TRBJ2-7	CATSRVRGPYEQYF
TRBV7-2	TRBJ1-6	CASSSTGSRVNSPLHF
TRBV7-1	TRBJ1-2	CASSLQVPGEGYTF
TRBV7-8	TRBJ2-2	CASSLGTGLTGELFF
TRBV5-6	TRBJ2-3	CASSAGLAGAWGTDTQYF
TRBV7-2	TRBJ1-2	CASSPTGGNYGYTF
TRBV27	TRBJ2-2	CASSSPRTGELFF
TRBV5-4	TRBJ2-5	CASSRDPRLEETQYF
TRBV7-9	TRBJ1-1	CASSYLAGTEAFF
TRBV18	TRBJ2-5	CASSPRDTPQETQYF
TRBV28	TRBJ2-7	CASSLLADLSSYEQYF
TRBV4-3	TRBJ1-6	CASSQEIGGILPLHF
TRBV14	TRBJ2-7	CASSPTSSHREQYF
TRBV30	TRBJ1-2	CAWSGGQGRAGYTF
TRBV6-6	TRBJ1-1	CASSYDENTEAFF
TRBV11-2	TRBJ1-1	CASSLDWQGRTEAFF
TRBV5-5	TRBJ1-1	CASSLGYSEAFF
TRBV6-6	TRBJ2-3	CASSFPDLTDTQYF
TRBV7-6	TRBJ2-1	CASSSGQGARNEQFF
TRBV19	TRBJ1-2	CASRKTGYSNYGYTF
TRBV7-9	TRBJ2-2	CASSPLGVRVKSGELFF
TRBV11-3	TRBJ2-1	CASSLERGGTADNEQFF
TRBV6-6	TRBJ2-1	CASSSLSNEQFF
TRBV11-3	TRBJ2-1	CASSPRGEYNEQFF
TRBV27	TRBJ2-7	CASSTGTGVYEQYF
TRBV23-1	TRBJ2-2	CASSQSTLYTGELFF